Below, 11 T cell receptor beta chains from the same sample are listed, as sequenced in a study of cytomegalovirus exposure and HLA in healthy donors. With 60 Vbeta and 13 Jbeta primers, the PCR was carried out. The method was immunoSEQ multiplex PCR; TCRdb's version includes in-frame clones alone and lacks a portion of them. The sample carries about 190,000 clones, about nine tenths recorded once. The sample consisted of PBMCs. The receptors were sampled from a boy between 2 and 10 years old in good health and CMV-seronegative.

The chain combines TRBV5-1 with TRBJ1-2, with D possibly matching TRBD1 (5 bases). The germline V and J ends were trimmed by 0 bases and 8 bases, with 11 bases remaining between them. Germline assignment: CDR1 SGHRS and CDR2 YFSETQ. The CDR3 runs 13 residues. CDR3 nucleotide sequence: TGCGCCAGCAGCTTGGGGCAGGGAAGGGGCTACACCTTC. This codes for CASSLGQGRGYTF.

Turning to this clone: One end of the junction varies from germline; a read error may be responsible. The gene calls are TRBV27 and TRBJ1-2, with D uncertain. CDR1 MNHEY and CDR2 SMNVEV come from the germline V gene (reference sequence). This CDR3 spans 13 amino acids. The CDR3 region has the DNA TGTGCCAGCAGCGGGAGGGCTAAATATGGCTACACCTTC. Residues: CASSGRAKYGYTF.

V usage is TRBV28 and J usage is TRBJ1-1; no firm D call. The germline gives CDR1 MDHEN, CDR2 SYDVKM. The CDR3 runs 14 residues. The V gene lost 3 bases and the J gene lost 1 base, with 9 bases spanning the gap. The DNA for the CDR3 is TGTGCCAGCAGTTTGTCAACAGCGAACACTGAAGCTTTCTTT. It yields the protein CASSLSTANTEAFF.

The chain employs TRBV5-6 and TRBJ2-5; 7 bases align to TRBD2. The V and J ends lost 0 bases and 4 bases, in that order; junction bases with no gene match: 12. The CDR3 runs to 17 residues. Germline values: CDR1 SGHDT, CDR2 YYEEEE. In nucleotides, the CDR3 is TGTGCCAGCAGCTTGGCGGGGACTGGCGGGGGAGGAGAGACCCAGTACTTC. Translating gives CASSLAGTGGGGETQYF. Full variable domain (remainder filled in from reference TRBV5-6 and TRBJ2-5): DAGVTQSPTHLIKTRGQQVTLRCSPKSGHDTVSWYQQALGQGPQFIFQYYEEEERQRGNFPDRFSGHQFPNYSSELNVNALLLGDSALYLCASSLAGTGGGGETQYFGPGTRLLVL.

V gene TRBV27 combines with J gene TRBJ1-1; weak D call: TRBD1 (5 bases). V lost 7 bases to trimming and J lost 2 bases, with 20 bases between them. CDR1 and CDR2 from the germline V gene are MNHEY and SMNVEV (reference sequence). The CDR3 consists of 16 residues. The CDR3: CASTPQWGDGNTEAFF. The CDR3 coding sequence is TGTGCCAGCACTCCTCAATGGGGGGACGGCAACACTGAAGCTTTCTTT.

The chain has TRBV6-5 and TRBJ2-7, with D tentatively TRBD2 (6 bases). V lost 0 bases and J 7 bases, leaving 16 bases between the germline ends. Germline CDR1 is MNHEY and CDR2 is SVGAGI. The CDR3 is 15 amino acids. The CDR3 here is CASSYSKPLGGEQYF. The CDR3 DNA sequence: TGTGCCAGCAGTTACTCGAAACCCCTTGGAGGGGAGCAGTACTTC.

The gene calls are TRBV19 and TRBJ1-1; D uncertain. The CDR3 contains 14 residues. The V end was cut by 7 bases, the J end by 3 bases, with 15 bases between. Germline V gene data show CDR1 as LNHDA and CDR2 as SQIVND (reference sequence). DNA of the CDR3: TGTGCCAGTATAGTCCGGGATGGGTACACTGAAGCTTTCTTT. Translation gives CASIVRDGYTEAFF.

This clone has a single count. The chain recombines TRBV5-5 with TRBJ2-7, with 8 nucleotides matching TRBD1. V dropped 0 bases and J dropped 3; count of bases not matched to a gene: 11. CDR3 length equals 17 residues. Germline lookup yields CDR1 SGHKS and CDR2 YYEKEE (reference sequence). The CDR3 loop is CASSLASLGQGFYEQYF. The CDR3 region has the DNA TGTGCCAGCAGCTTGGCGAGCTTAGGACAGGGCTTCTACGAGCAGTACTTC.

In its sample, this clone was seen once. The V gene is TRBV21-1, the J gene TRBJ1-5. TRBV21-1 is a documented pseudogene. This CDR3 is built from 16 residues. The CDR3 coding sequence is TGTGCCAGCCAAGGCCGACTCCCCCGGAGCAATCAGCCCCAGCATTTT. It encodes CASQGRLPRSNQPQHF.

The V and J genes are TRBV9 and TRBJ2-2; TRBD2 matches at 10 bases. Unmatched junction bases numbered 3, after V lost 0 bases and J lost 4 bases. Germline V lookup: CDR1 SGDLS, CDR2 YYNGEE. The CDR3 contains 16 residues. CDR3 bases: TGTGCCAGCAGCGTAGTGCCTAGCGGGGGCACCGGGGAGCTGTTTTTT. Translated: CASSVVPSGGTGELFF. The whole variable domain, remainder taken from reference TRBV9 and TRBJ2-2, is DSGVTQTPKHLITATGQRVTLRCSPRSGDLSVYWYQQSLDQGLQFLIQYYNGEERAKGNILERFSAQQFPDLHSELNLSSLELGDSALYFCASSVVPSGGTGELFFGEGSRLTVL.

A remark on this clone: At one of its ends the junction is not consistent with the germline gene, which may arise from a read error. V and J are TRBV7-9 and TRBJ1-1, with 8 positions matching TRBD1. This CDR3 region has 14 residues. The germline V gene has CDR1 SEHNR and CDR2 FQNEAQ (reference sequence). The CDR3 reads CSSSLSGGGTEAFF. In DNA, the CDR3 is TGTTCCAGCAGCTTATCAGGGGGCGGAACTGAAGCTTTCTTT.